This T cell receptor beta chain came from a study of blood T cells in healthy people across ages. Study-level points and caveats: Naive CD4+ cells and diversity were both higher in long-lived donors than in aged donors.

Donors were systemically healthy Caucasian individuals from Russia aged about 6 to 90 years. A sample-barcoded 5' primer and a J-beta primer mix were used in a second PCR of roughly 7 to 11 cycles. TCRdb fed the 5' RACE reads into MiXCR, producing one record per CDR3 protein. This table has over 1,200,000 distinct CDR3 sequences, approximately 59% appearing once. The CDR3 extends over 13 amino acids. Germline V lookup: CDR1 SGHVS, CDR2 FQNEAQ. V lost 4 bases, J lost 2 bases, and 9 bases lay in between. This clonotype was seen repeatedly, ten times or more. Its antigen is currently unknown. The chain employs TRBV7-8 and TRBJ2-7, with D perhaps matching TRBD1 (6 bases). The receptor comes from a man aged 18 to 35 in good health. The specimen was blood. The CDR3 region is CASSSGATYEQYF. Written as DNA, the CDR3 is TGTGCCAGCAGCTCAGGGGCCACCTACGAGCAGTACTTC. The entire variable domain, with the rest obtained from reference TRBV7-8 and TRBJ2-7, is as follows: GAGVSQSPRYKVAKRGQDVALRCDPISGHVSLFWYQQALGQGPEFLTYFQNEAQLDKSGLPSDRFFAERPEGSVSTLKIQRTQQEDSAVYLCASSSGATYEQYFGPGTRLTVT.